A single sample is the source of the 11 T cell receptor beta chains below, sequenced in a study of response to subunit inactivated influenza vaccine. TCRdb used MiXCR to reprocess the RT-PCR reads, holding one entry per CDR3 protein. The sample holds under 800,000 distinct CDR3 sequences; approximately 13% are singletons and the top ten take around 6.5%. The sample was PBMCs from blood, taken approximately 15 days before vaccination. These receptors were obtained from a man aged 50 to 60 who received an inactivated influenza vaccine.

The chain links TRBV6-1 to TRBJ2-7; D possibly matches TRBD1 or TRBD2 (5 bases each). Trimming cost V 5 bases and J 2 bases, with 13 bases left between them. This CDR3 region has 14 residues. Looked up from germline, CDR1 is MNHNS and CDR2 is SASEGT. The CDR3 DNA is TGTGCCAGCAGTCCGGGACGGAGGACCTACGAGCAGTACTTC. Translating gives CASSPGRRTYEQYF.

This clonotype was observed a handful of times. The V call is TRBV20-1, the J call TRBJ2-5; 8 nucleotides agree with TRBD1. The germline V gene has CDR1 DFQATT and CDR2 SNEGSKA (reference sequence). The CDR3 has 13 residues. The V gene end was trimmed by 6 bases and the J gene end by 5 bases; junction bases not matched to a gene: 8. CDR3 residues: CSAHQGARETQYF. The DNA for the CDR3 is TGCAGTGCCCACCAGGGGGCGAGGGAGACCCAGTACTTC.

The gene calls are TRBV5-1 and TRBJ1-5; 9 positions match TRBD1. CDR1 and CDR2 from the germline V gene are SGHRS and YFSETQ. Losses at the gene ends were 7 bases for V and 7 bases for J; bases not matched to a gene: 6. The CDR3 covers 13 residues. CDR3 residues: CASQTGGEQPQHF. As DNA, the CDR3 is TGCGCCAGCCAAACAGGGGGCGAACAGCCCCAGCATTTT.

The chain recombines TRBV27 with TRBJ2-3, with D perhaps given as TRBD1 or TRBD2 (5 bases each). CDR3 size: 19 residues. Deletions cut 3 bases from V and 4 bases from J, with 26 bases between. Germline CDR1 is MNHEY and CDR2 is SMNVEV (reference sequence). The CDR3 region has the DNA TGTGCCAGCAGTTTTTTGTTTGGGATTGGTGGTGGGGGACCAGATACGCAGTATTTT. Its translation: CASSFLFGIGGGGPDTQYF.

The gene calls are TRBV24-1 and TRBJ1-1, with D tentatively TRBD1 (6 bases). In germline, CDR1 is KGHDR, CDR2 SFDVKD. CDR3 length: 13 residues. Deletions cut 4 bases from V and 4 bases from J, with 9 bases between. The CDR3: CATSDLRGTEAFF. DNA of the CDR3: TGTGCCACCAGTGACCTCAGGGGCACTGAAGCTTTCTTT.

This chain uses TRBV23-1 with TRBJ2-6; perhaps TRBD2 as D (5 bases). TRBV23-1 is placed among ORFs of uncertain function. The CDR3 has 13 residues. V was clipped by 8 bases and J by 4 bases, with 9 bases between them. The DNA for the CDR3 is TGCGCCAGCCAGGACTCAGGGGCCAACGTCCTGACTTTC. Protein product: CASQDSGANVLTF.

The gene calls are TRBV7-6 and TRBJ2-1; D ambiguous. The CDR3 covers 14 residues. CDR1 SGHVS and CDR2 FNYEAQ come from the germline V gene. With 0 bases removed from V and 10 bases from J, the gap between germline ends came to 13 bases. CDR3 protein: CASSLARNASEQFF. In DNA form, the CDR3 reads TGTGCCAGCAGCTTAGCCAGGAATGCTTCGGAGCAGTTCTTC.

The chain employs TRBV12-3 or TRBV12-4 and TRBJ2-2; the match to TRBD2 covers 10 bases. Unmatched junction bases numbered 14, after V lost 6 bases and J lost 7 bases. This CDR3 is 17 amino acids long. The CDR3 loop reads CASSPYFGTSDHGELFF. The CDR3 DNA follows: TGTGCCAGCAGCCCCTATTTTGGGACTAGCGATCACGGGGAGCTGTTTTTT.

Remarks on this clonotype: Germline is not matched at one junction end, which may reflect a read error. The chain combines TRBV29-1 with TRBJ2-6, with D perhaps given as TRBD1 or TRBD2 (5 bases each). Germline V gives CDR1 SQVTM, CDR2 ANQGSEA. CDR3 size: 17 residues. This CDR3 is CSALGPGLDSRANVLTF. The CDR3 DNA reads TGCAGCGCCCTGGGACCGGGCCTTGACTCTAGGGCCAACGTCCTGACTTTC.

This clonotype was recorded many times. The CDR3 bases are TGTGCCAGCAGTGACTCTCGGCAGGGGGATAATTCACCCCTCCACTTT. The encoded protein is CASSDSRQGDNSPLHF. The rearrangement joins TRBV6-4 to TRBJ1-6, with 7 positions matching TRBD1. Germline-derived CDR1 and CDR2 are MRHNA and SNTAGT. The trim removed 0 bases at V and 5 bases at J, leaving 4 bases unmatched. The CDR3 is made up of 16 amino acids.

This clonotype was counted a few times. The chain links TRBV20-1 to TRBJ2-3, with 7 bases fitting TRBD1. Germline V gene sequence: CDR1 DFQATT, CDR2 SNEGSKA (reference sequence). The V and J ends lost 6 bases and 2 bases, in that order; junction bases with no gene match: 11. The CDR3 is 15 amino acids. The CDR3 DNA follows: TGCAGTGCGCTAGAGATAAGGGGGCCCACAGATACGCAGTATTTT. It yields the protein CSALEIRGPTDTQYF.